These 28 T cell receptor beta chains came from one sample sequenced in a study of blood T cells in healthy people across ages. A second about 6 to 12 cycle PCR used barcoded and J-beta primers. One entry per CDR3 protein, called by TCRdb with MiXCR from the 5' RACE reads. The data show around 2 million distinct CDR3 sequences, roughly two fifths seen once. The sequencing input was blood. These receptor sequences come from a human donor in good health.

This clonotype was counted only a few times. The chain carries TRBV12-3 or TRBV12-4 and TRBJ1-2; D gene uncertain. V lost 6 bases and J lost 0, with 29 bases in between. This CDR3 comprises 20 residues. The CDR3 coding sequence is TGTGCCAGCAGCCCCCCCCACCGGCCGGCTAATCTAACAGCTAACTATGGCTACACCTTC. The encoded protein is CASSPPHRPANLTANYGYTF.

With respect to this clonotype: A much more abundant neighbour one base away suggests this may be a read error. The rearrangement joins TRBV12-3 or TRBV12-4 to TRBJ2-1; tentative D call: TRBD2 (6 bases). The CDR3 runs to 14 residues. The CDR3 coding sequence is TGTGCCAGCACTTTAGATGGGGAGGCAGCCGGGCAGTTCTTC. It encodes CASTLDGEAAGQFF.

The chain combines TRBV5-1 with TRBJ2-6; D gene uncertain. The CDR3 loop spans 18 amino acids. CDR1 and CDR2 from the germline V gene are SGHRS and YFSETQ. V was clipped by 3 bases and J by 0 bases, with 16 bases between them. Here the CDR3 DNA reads TGCGCCAGCAGCTCGCCCTCTTCAGGCAGCTCTGGGGCCAACGTCCTGACTTTC. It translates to CASSSPSSGSSGANVLTF.

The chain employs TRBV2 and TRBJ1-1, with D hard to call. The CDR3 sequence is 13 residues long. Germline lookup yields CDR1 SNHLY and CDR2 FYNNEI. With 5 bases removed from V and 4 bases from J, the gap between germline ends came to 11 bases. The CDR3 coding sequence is TGTGCCAGCAGTAGGGAGACCTTCACTGAAGCTTTCTTT. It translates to CASSRETFTEAFF.

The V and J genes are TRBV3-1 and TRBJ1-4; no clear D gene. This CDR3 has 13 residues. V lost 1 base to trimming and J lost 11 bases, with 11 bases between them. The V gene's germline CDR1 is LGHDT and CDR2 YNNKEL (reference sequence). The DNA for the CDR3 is TGTGCCAGCAGCCAAGGGCCCAGTGGTAAACTGTTTTTT. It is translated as CASSQGPSGKLFF.

CDR3 sequence reads: CATSATSGEPYQETQYF. The CDR3, as DNA: TGTGCCACCAGTGCGACTAGCGGGGAACCCTACCAAGAGACCCAGTACTTC. This sequence joins TRBV24-1 and TRBJ2-5, with 11 positions matching TRBD2. Losses at the gene ends were 5 bases for V and 0 bases for J; bases not matched to a gene: 7. Germline V gene data show CDR1 as KGHDR and CDR2 as SFDVKD. The length of the CDR3 is 17 residues.

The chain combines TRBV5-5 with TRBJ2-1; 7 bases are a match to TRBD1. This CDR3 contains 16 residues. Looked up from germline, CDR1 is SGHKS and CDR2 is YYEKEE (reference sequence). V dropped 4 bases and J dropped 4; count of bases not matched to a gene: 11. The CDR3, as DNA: TGTGCCAGCAGCCCGATTCGACAGGGAGTTTACAATGAGCAGTTCTTC. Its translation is CASSPIRQGVYNEQFF.

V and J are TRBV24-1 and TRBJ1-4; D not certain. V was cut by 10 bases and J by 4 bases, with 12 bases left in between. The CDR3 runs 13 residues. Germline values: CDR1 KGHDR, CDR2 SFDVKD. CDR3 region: CATRDHVNEKLFF. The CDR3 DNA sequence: TGTGCCACTAGGGATCACGTTAATGAAAAACTGTTTTTT.

CDR3 sequence: CASSLVGVGKTQYF. CDR3 sequence (DNA): TGTGCCAGCAGCTTAGTCGGTGTAGGAAAGACCCAGTACTTC. V is TRBV7-2 and J is TRBJ2-5; the D is unclear. The CDR3 is made up of 14 amino acids. Trimming removed 1 base from V and 6 bases from J, with 12 bases in between. Germline-derived CDR1 and CDR2 are SGHTA and FQGNSA.

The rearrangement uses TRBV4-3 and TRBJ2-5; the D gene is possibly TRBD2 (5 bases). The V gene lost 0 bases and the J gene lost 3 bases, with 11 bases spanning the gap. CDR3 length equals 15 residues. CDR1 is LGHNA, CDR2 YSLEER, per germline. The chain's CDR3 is CASSQDGLAEETQYF. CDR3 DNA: TGCGCCAGCAGCCAAGACGGCCTAGCTGAAGAGACCCAGTACTTC.

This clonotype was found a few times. The CDR3 is CASSGYTGSEQYF. The CDR3 nucleotides are TGTGCCAGCAGCGGATATACAGGGTCCGAGCAGTACTTC. The chain combines TRBV9 with TRBJ2-5, with D perhaps matching TRBD1 (6 bases). The J call may be in error: the DNA end matches TRBJ2-7 better. This CDR3 has 13 residues. CDR1 and CDR2 (germline): SGDLS, YYNGEE.

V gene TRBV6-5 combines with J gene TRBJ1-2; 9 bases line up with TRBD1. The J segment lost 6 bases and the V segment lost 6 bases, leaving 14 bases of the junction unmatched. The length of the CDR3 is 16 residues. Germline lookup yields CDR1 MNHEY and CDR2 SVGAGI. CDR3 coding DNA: TGTGCCAGCAGGCCGGGACAGGGAGTCGGTAAAGATGGCTACACCTTC. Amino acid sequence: CASRPGQGVGKDGYTF.

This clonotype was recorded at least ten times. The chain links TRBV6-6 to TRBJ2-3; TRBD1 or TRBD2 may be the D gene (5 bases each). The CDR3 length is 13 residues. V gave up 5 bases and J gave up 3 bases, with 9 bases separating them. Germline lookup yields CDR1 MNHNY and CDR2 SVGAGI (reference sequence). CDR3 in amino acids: CASSGGRTDTQYF. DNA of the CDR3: TGTGCCAGCAGTGGGGGAAGGACAGATACGCAGTATTTT.

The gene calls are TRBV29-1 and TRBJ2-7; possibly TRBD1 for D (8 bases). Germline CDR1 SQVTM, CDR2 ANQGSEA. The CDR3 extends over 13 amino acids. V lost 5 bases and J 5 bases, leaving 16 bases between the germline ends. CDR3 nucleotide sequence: TGCAGCGTTTCCTGGACAGGGAGGGACGAGCAGTACTTC. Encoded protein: CSVSWTGRDEQYF.

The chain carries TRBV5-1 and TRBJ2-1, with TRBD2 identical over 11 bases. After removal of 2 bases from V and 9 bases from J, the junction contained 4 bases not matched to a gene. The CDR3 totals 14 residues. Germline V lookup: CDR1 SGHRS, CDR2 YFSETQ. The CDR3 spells CASSFKTSGVEQFF. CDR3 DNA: TGCGCCAGCAGCTTTAAGACTAGCGGGGTTGAGCAGTTCTTC. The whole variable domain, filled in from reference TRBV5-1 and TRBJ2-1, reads KAGVTQTPRYLIKTRGQQVTLSCSPISGHRSVSWYQQTPGQGLQFLFEYFSETQRNKGNFPGRFSGRQFSNSRSEMNVSTLELGDSALYLCASSFKTSGVEQFFGPGTRLTVL.

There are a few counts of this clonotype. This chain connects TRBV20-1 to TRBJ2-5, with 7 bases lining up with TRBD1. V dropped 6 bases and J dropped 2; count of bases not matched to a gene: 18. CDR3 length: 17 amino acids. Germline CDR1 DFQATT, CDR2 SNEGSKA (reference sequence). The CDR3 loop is CSAQTGMFRFFQETQYF. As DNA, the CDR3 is TGCAGTGCCCAGACAGGGATGTTTAGATTTTTTCAAGAGACCCAGTACTTC.

The CDR3 nucleotides are TGTGCCAGCTCAGCCAAACCAACACAGGGGAGCTATGGCTACACCTTC. This gives the protein CASSAKPTQGSYGYTF. This chain connects TRBV18 to TRBJ1-2; 7 bases match TRBD1. The CDR3 is made up of 16 amino acids. The V and J ends lost 5 bases and 4 bases, in that order; junction bases with no gene match: 13. Germline V gene sequence: CDR1 KGHSH, CDR2 LQKENI.

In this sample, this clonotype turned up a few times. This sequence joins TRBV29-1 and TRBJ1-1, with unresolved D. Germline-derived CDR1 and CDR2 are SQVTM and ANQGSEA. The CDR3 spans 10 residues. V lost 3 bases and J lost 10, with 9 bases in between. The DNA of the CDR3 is TGCAGCGTTGAGGAGTTCGGAGCTTTCTTT. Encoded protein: CSVEEFGAFF.

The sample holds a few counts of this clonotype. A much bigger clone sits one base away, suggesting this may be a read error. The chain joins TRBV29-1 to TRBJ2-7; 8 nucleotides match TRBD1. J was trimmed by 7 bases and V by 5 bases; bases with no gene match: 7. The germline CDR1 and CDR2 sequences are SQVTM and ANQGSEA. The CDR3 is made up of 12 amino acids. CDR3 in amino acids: CSVSRGLNEQYF. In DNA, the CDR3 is TGCAGCGTTTCCAGGGGGCTCAATGAGCAGTACTTC.

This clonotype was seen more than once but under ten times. The CDR3 DNA is TGCAGTGGTCGGGACGAGGGTAATTCACCCCTCCACTTT. It is translated as CSGRDEGNSPLHF. This chain links TRBV20-1 with TRBJ1-6; D perhaps matches TRBD1 (5 bases). The CDR3 has 13 amino acids. V dropped 7 bases and J dropped 6 bases, with 13 bases sitting between them. Per the germline V gene, CDR1 is DFQATT and CDR2 is SNEGSKA (reference sequence).

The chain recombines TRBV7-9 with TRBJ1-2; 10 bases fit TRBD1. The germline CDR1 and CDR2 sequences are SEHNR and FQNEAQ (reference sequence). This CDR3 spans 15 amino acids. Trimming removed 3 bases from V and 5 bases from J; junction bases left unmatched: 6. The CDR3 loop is CASSLGQGFGYGYTF. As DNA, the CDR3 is TGTGCCAGCAGCTTGGGACAGGGGTTTGGGTATGGCTACACCTTC.

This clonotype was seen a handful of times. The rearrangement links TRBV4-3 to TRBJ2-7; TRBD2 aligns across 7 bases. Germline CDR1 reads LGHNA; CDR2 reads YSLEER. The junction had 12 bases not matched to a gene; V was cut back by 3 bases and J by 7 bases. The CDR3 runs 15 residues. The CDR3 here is CASSHLAGDTGEQYF. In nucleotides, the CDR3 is TGCGCCAGCAGCCACCTCGCGGGGGATACGGGGGAGCAGTACTTC.

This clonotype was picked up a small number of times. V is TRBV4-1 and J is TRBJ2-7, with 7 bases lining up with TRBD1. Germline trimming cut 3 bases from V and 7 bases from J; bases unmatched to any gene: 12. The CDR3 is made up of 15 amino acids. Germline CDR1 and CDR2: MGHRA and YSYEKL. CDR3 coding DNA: TGCGCCAGCAGCCAGGCCGGGACAGTAGCGTCAGAGCAGTACTTC. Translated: CASSQAGTVASEQYF.

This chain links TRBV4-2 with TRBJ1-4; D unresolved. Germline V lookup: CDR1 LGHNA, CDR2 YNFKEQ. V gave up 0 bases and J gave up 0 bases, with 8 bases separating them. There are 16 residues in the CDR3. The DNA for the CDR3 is TGTGCCAGCAGCCAAGAGGGAACTGCAACTAATGAAAAACTGTTTTTT. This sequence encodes CASSQEGTATNEKLFF.

The DNA for the CDR3 is TGCGCCAGCAGCTTTCAACGAGGGGACAGCCTTGTATATGATACGCAGTATTTT. It encodes CASSFQRGDSLVYDTQYF. The gene calls are TRBV5-1 and TRBJ2-3; 7 bases agree with TRBD1. After removal of 2 bases from V and 6 bases from J, the junction contained 18 bases not matched to a gene. This CDR3 has 18 residues. Germline V gene data show CDR1 as SGHRS and CDR2 as YFSETQ.

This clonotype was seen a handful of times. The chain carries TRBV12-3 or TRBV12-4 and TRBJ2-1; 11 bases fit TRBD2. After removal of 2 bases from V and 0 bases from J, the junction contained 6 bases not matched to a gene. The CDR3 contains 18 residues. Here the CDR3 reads CASSLLAGGVSSYNEQFF. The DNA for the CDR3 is TGTGCCAGCAGTTTATTAGCGGGGGGGGTAAGCTCCTACAATGAGCAGTTCTTC.

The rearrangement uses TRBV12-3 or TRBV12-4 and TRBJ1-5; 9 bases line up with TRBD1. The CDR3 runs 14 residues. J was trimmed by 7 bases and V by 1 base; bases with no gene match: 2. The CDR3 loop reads CASSLDRGQQPQHF. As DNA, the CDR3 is TGTGCCAGCAGTTTAGACAGGGGGCAACAGCCCCAGCATTTT.

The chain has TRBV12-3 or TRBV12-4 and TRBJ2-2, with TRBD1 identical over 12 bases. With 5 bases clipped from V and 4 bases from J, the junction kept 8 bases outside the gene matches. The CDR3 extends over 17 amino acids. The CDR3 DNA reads TGTGCCAGCAGTATCCCGGGACAGGGGGCGGCCACCGGGGAGCTGTTTTTT. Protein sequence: CASSIPGQGAATGELFF.